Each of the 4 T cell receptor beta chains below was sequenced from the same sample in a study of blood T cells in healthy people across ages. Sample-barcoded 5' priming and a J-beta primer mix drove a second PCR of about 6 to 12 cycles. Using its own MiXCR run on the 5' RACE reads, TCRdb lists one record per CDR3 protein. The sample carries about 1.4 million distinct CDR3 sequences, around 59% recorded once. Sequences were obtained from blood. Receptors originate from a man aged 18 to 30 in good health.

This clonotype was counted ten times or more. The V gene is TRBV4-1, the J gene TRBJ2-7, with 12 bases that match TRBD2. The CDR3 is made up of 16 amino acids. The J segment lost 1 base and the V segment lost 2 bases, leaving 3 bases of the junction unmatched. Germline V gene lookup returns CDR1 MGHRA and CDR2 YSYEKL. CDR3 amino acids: CASSQTSGGSSYEQYF. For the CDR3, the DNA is TGCGCCAGCAGCCAAACTAGCGGGGGGTCATCCTACGAGCAGTACTTC.

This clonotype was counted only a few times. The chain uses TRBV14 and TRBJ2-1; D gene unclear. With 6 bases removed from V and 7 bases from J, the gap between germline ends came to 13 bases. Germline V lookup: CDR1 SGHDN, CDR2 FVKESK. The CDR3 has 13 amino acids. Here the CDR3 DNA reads TGTGCCAGCAGTCCAGACCGCGAGAATGAGCAGTTCTTC. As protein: CASSPDRENEQFF.

The CDR3 sequence: CASSEMVRSYEQYF. The CDR3 nucleotides read TGTGCCAGCAGTGAAATGGTACGGAGCTACGAGCAGTACTTC. The rearrangement joins TRBV6-1 to TRBJ2-7, with unresolved D. The CDR3 is 14 amino acids. CDR1 and CDR2 (germline): MNHNS, SASEGT. Trimming removed 2 bases from V and 3 bases from J, with 11 bases in between.

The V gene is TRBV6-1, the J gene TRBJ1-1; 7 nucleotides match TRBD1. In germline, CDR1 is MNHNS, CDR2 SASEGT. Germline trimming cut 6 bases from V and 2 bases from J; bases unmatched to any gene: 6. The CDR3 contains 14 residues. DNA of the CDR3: TGTGCCAGCAGAATACAGGGGACTAACACTGAAGCTTTCTTT. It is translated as CASRIQGTNTEAFF.